The sequence of this T cell receptor beta chain was determined in a study of blood T cells in healthy people across ages. Study observations and caveats: Roughly linearly, TCR beta diversity per million T cells fell as age increased.

V dropped 6 bases and J dropped 6 bases, with 22 bases sitting between them. CDR3 length: 15 amino acids. Germline V gene data show CDR1 as DFQATT and CDR2 as SNEGSKA (reference sequence). A second PCR, run for roughly 7 to 12 cycles, used a sample-barcoded 5' primer plus a J-beta primer mix. Every cDNA was tagged by a template-switch adaptor with 12 random nucleotides. TCRdb used MiXCR to reprocess the 5' RACE reads, holding one entry per CDR3 protein. The sample has around 1,100,000 distinct CDR3 sequences, around two fifths seen once. A word on this clonotype: Its antigen is not identified.

This clonotype was obtained from a man between 18 and 35 years old in good health. The chain employs TRBV20-1 and TRBJ2-3; perhaps TRBD1 as D (5 bases). The specimen was blood. The CDR3 loop reads CSASNVRGVGDTQYF. CDR3 DNA sequence: TGCAGTGCCTCCAATGTAAGGGGTGTAGGGGATACGCAGTATTTT.